The present T cell receptor (beta chain) was sequenced within a study of blood T cell repertoires in COVID-19. Study as a whole: The analysed material was cDNA or gDNA that came from T cells, B-cell-depleted T cells, or PBMCs.

As processed by the authors: Amplification with reference gene primers provided the estimates of nucleated cell counts. Sequencing used immunoSEQ multiplex PCR; TCRdb keeps in-frame clones, though not all of them. V, J and clone size were drawn from that table, and D and trimming were deduced from the DNA. The data show more than 300,000 clones, with 89% seen just once and about 8.4% held by the top ten. Enrollees, about 18 to 95 years old, lived in 20 to 25 US areas. Symptom resolution, clearance, or two negative PCRs marked donors in Cohort 3 as recovered. Germline V CDR1 and CDR2: LNHNV, YYDKDF (reference sequence). The CDR3 is made up of 16 amino acids. The V and J ends lost 0 bases and 3 bases, in that order; junction bases with no gene match: 7.

The material sequenced was PBMCs or T cells enriched from blood (not recorded which). J is TRBJ2-7 and V is TRBV15; the match to TRBD2 covers 8 bases. The origin of this receptor is a woman under 40 who had recovered from COVID-19. The CDR3: CATSRDSAGGIYEQYF. The CDR3 DNA reads as TGTGCCACCAGCAGAGATTCCGCGGGAGGAATCTACGAGCAGTACTTC.